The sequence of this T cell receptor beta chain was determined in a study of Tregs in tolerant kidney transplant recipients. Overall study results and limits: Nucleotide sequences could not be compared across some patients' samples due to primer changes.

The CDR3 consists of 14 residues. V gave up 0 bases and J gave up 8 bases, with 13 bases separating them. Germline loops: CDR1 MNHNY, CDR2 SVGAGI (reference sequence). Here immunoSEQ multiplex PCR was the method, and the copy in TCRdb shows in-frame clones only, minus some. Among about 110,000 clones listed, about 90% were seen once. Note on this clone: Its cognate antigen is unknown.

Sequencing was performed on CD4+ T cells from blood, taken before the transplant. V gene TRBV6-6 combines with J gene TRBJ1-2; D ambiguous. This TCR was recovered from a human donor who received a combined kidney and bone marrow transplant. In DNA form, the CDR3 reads TGTGCCAGCAGTTACTCGTTGACCGTCGGGGGCTACACCTTC. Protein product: CASSYSLTVGGYTF.